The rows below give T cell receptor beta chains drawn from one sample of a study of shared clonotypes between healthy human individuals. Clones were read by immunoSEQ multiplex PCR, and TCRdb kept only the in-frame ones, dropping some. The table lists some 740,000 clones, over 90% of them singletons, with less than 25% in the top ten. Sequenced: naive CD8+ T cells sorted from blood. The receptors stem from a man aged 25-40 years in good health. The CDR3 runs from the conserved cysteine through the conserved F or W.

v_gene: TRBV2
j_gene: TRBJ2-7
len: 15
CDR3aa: CASSEGPQAPYEQYF

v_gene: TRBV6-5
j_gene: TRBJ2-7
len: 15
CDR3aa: CASSSPRDGTYEQYF

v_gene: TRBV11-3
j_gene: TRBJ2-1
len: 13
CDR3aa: CASSRAGGNEQFF

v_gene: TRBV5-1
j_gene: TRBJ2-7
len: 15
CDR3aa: CASSLLAVQANEQYF

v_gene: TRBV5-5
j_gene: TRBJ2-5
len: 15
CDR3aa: CASSFVDRGKETQYF

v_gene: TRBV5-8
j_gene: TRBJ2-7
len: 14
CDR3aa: CASSLGGAPYEQYF

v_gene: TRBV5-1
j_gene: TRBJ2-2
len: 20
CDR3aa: CASSHAAGVSGRANTGELFF

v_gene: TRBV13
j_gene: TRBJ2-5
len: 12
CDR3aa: CASSGYQETQYF

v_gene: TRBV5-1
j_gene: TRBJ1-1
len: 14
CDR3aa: CASSRASSNTEAFF

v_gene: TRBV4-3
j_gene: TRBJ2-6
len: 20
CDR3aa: CASSYLSGTGKFGGANVLTF

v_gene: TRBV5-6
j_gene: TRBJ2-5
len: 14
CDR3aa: CASLGVSQGETQYF

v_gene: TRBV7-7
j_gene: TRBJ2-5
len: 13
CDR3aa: CASSPLRGETQYF

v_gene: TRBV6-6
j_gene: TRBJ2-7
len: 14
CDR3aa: CASSYPNPRYEQYF

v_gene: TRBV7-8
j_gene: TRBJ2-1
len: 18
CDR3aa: CASSSRKLADPEYNEQFF

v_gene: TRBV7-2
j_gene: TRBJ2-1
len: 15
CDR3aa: CASSSPSGLHNEQFF

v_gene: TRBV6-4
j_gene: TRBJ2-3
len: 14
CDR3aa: CASSDRGRADTQYF

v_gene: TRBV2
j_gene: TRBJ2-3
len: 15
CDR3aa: CASRTVGGGTDTQYF

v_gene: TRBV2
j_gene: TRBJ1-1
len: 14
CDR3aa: CASSADALRPEAFF

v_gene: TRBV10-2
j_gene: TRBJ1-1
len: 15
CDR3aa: CASAEGVGPNTEAFF

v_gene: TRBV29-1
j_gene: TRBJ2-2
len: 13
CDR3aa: CSVGNANTGELFF

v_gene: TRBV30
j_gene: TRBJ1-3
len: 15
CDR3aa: CAWSVSGFFGNTIYF

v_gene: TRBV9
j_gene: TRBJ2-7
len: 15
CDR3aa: CASSVRDRVPYEQYF

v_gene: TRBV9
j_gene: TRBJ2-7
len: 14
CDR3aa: CASSVGPELDEQYF

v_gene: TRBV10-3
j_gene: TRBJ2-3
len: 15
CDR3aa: CAIKGLAMPPDTQYF

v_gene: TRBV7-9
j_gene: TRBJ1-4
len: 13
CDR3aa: CASSKPNSEKLFF

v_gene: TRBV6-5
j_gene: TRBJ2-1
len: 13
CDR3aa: CASSYGLESEQFF

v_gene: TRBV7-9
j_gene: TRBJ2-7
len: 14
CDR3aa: CASSQGPAFYEQYF

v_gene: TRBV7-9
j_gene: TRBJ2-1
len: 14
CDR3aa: CASLGGRNYNEQFF

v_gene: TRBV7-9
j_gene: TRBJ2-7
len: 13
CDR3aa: CASSVLRGYEQYF

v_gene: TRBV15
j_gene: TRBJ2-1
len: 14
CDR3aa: CATTNLGVHNEQFF

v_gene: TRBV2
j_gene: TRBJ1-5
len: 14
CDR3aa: CASSESGLNQPQHF

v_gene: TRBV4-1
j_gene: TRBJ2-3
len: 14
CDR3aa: CASTTTSGSGTQYF